A selection of T cell receptor beta chains follows, all from one sample in a study of T cell responses to AZD1222 COVID-19 vaccine. Only in-frame clones appear in the TCRdb table, and some are missing; sequencing was by immunoSEQ multiplex PCR. The top ten hold about 2% of the sample, which has around 95,000 clones, about 87% seen once. The sample was peripheral blood, taken on day 0 of AZD1222 vaccination. The source of these receptors is an adult in good health. Each CDR3 is given with its conserved first and last residue. Each record gives: clone size, V gene, J gene, D gene, CDR3 DNA, CDR3 protein. The D gene is left open where the match is weak. Clone size is not always given. Where it is, it says once, few, many or a class for expanded clones.

.,TRBV28,TRBJ2-7,.,TGTGCCAGCAGTTTCATGCGGGGCTACGAGCAGTACTTC,CASSFMRGYEQYF
.,TRBV3-1/TRBV3-2,TRBJ1-2,.,TGTGCCAGCAGCCCGACCCGCACTCTGGCGGATGGCTACACCTTC,CASSPTRTLADGYTF
.,TRBV9,TRBJ1-2,.,TGTGCCAGCAGCGGCGTAGGAGGCGTCTACGGCGGCTACACCTTC,CASSGVGGVYGGYTF
.,TRBV19,TRBJ2-1,.,TGTGCCAGTAGTTCCTTCGGACTGTATTCCTACAATGAGCAGTTCTTC,CASSSFGLYSYNEQFF
.,TRBV19,TRBJ1-3,.,TGTGCCAGTAGTCCTTGGACGGCTGGAAACACCATATATTTT,CASSPWTAGNTIYF
.,TRBV7-8,TRBJ2-1,TRBD2,TGTGCCAGCAGCATGAGGGGCGGGAGCGGGTCCTACAATGAGCAGTTCTTC,CASSMRGGSGSYNEQFF
.,TRBV18,TRBJ1-1,.,TGTGCCAGCTCACTACATCCTAAGAACACTGAAGCTTTCTTT,CASSLHPKNTEAFF
.,TRBV11-3,TRBJ2-2,TRBD2,TGTGCCAGCAGCTCTCCGCGGACTAGCCTGAACACCGGGGAGCTGTTTTTT,CASSSPRTSLNTGELFF
once,TRBV19,TRBJ1-5,TRBD1,TGTGCCAGTAGTATGTCTGGGGACAGGGGGAATCAGCCCCAGCATTTT,CASSMSGDRGNQPQHF
.,TRBV15,TRBJ2-1,.,TGTGCCACCAGCAGCTCCCCGAGCTCCTACAATGAGCAGTTCTTC,CATSSSPSSYNEQFF
once,TRBV28,TRBJ2-3,.,TGTGCCAGCAGTTCACCAGATACGCAGTATTTT,CASSSPDTQYF
.,TRBV27,TRBJ2-3,.,TGTGCCAGCAGCCGACAGGTACCCACAGATACGCAGTATTTT,CASSRQVPTDTQYF
.,TRBV4-3,TRBJ2-4,TRBD2,TGCGCCAGCAGCCAAGGGACTAGCGGGAGTGATGTGAGAATTCAGTACTTC,CASSQGTSGSDVRIQYF
.,TRBV25-1,TRBJ1-3,TRBD1,TGTGCCAGCAGATTAGGGGGCGAAAGAAACACCATATATTTT,CASRLGGERNTIYF
.,TRBV24-1,TRBJ1-2,TRBD1,TGTGCCACCAGAGACAGCGGACAGGAAATTAACTATGGCTACACCTTC,CATRDSGQEINYGYTF
.,TRBV6-6,TRBJ1-2,.,TGTGCCAGCAGTTACCTTCTGGAGGGTAGCTATGGCTACACCTTC,CASSYLLEGSYGYTF
.,TRBV27,TRBJ1-2,TRBD1,TGTGCCAGCAAAGGACAGGGGACGGGATGGTATGGCTACACCTTC,CASKGQGTGWYGYTF
.,TRBV29-1,TRBJ2-5,.,TGCAGCGCCCTGCCAGGGAACGAAGAGACCCAGTACTTC,CSALPGNEETQYF
.,TRBV6-5,TRBJ2-3,.,TGTGCCACCACAGAGTCAAGCACAGATACGCAGTATTTT,CATTESSTDTQYF
.,TRBV7-3,TRBJ2-2,.,TGTGCCAGCAGCTTAGGGATTGCGAACACCGGGGAGCTGTTTTTT,CASSLGIANTGELFF
.,TRBV27,TRBJ1-5,.,TGTGCCAGCAGTTTATATCCAGGTAGGGCTCAGCCCCAGCATTTT,CASSLYPGRAQPQHF
.,TRBV29-1,TRBJ2-1,TRBD2,TGCAGCGTAGTCGTAGCGGGAGGCAAAGGGAATGAGCAGTTCTTC,CSVVVAGGKGNEQFF
.,TRBV24-1,TRBJ2-6,.,TGTGCCACCAGTGACCCGATGGAGAGGGGCACCTTCTCTGGGGCCAACGTCCTGACTTTC,CATSDPMERGTFSGANVLTF
.,TRBV18,TRBJ1-1,TRBD1,TGTGCCAGCTCACCCGCCGGGACAGGGGAGGGAGCTTTCTTT,CASSPAGTGEGAFF
.,TRBV13,TRBJ2-1,TRBD2,TGTGCCAGCAGCTTAGATAGTAGCGGGAGGGCCGGCTACAATGAGCAGTTCTTC,CASSLDSSGRAGYNEQFF
.,TRBV28,TRBJ2-3,.,TGTGCCAGCAGTTGGCCCTCTAACGTTCCCACAGATACGCAGTATTTT,CASSWPSNVPTDTQYF
.,TRBV11-1,TRBJ2-5,TRBD2,TGTGCCAGCAGCTTTTTGACTAGCGGGGACCAAGAGACCCAGTACTTC,CASSFLTSGDQETQYF
.,TRBV28,TRBJ2-7,TRBD2,TGTGCCAGCAGTTCCGGAACCGGGACTAGCGGATACGAGCAGTACTTC,CASSSGTGTSGYEQYF
.,TRBV2,TRBJ2-7,TRBD2,TGTGCCAGCAGGTCCATTCTAGCGGGAGGACCCTACGAGCAGTACTTC,CASRSILAGGPYEQYF
.,TRBV27,TRBJ2-2,.,TGTGCCCTCAGGGCCGGGGCCGGATGTCACACCGGGGAGCTGTTTTTT,CALRAGAGCHTGELFF
.,TRBV29-1,TRBJ1-1,.,TGCAGCGTTGTGGTAGGAACCAACACTGAAGCTTTCTTT,CSVVVGTNTEAFF
many,TRBV28,TRBJ1-5,.,TGTGCCAGCAGTTCAGGACACTCCAATCAGCCCCAGCATTTT,CASSSGHSNQPQHF
.,TRBV6-2/TRBV6-3,TRBJ2-2,.,TGTGCCAGCAGTTACTCGCCAATCCCGAACACCGGGGAGCTGTTTTTT,CASSYSPIPNTGELFF
few,TRBV4-2,TRBJ1-5,.,TGTGCCAGCAGCCGAGGACGGAATCAGCCCCAGCATTTT,CASSRGRNQPQHF
.,TRBV5-4,TRBJ2-7,TRBD2,TGTGCCAGCAGCTTGGATTCACTAGCGGGAGCCGAGCAGTACTTC,CASSLDSLAGAEQYF
.,TRBV5-6,TRBJ1-2,.,TGTGCCAGCAGCCATGGGGTAGGGGGTAGCTATGGCTACACCTTC,CASSHGVGGSYGYTF